This TCR beta chain was recovered during a study of blood T cells in healthy people across ages. The CDR3 is made up of 15 amino acids. The V gene's germline CDR1 is LNHNV and CDR2 YYDKDF (reference sequence). V dropped 0 bases and J dropped 8; count of bases not matched to a gene: 6. A J-beta primer mix and a sample-barcoded 5' primer were used in a second PCR of roughly 6 to 11 cycles. Every molecule of cDNA carried a tag from a template-switch adaptor with 12 random nucleotides. TCRdb ran MiXCR on the 5' RACE reads and lists one entry per CDR3 protein. This sample has roughly 800,000 distinct CDR3 sequences; 20% to 30% occur once, and the top ten carry under 3%. These data also formed part of another study, on T cells of mothers and their children.

This sequence joins TRBV15 and TRBJ1-4, with 7 bases aligning to TRBD1. The sequenced sample was blood. The sequence derives from a boy aged 10-17 years in good health. CDR3 loop: CATSRDRGDWEKLFF. CDR3 bases: TGTGCCACCAGCAGAGACAGGGGGGATTGGGAAAAACTGTTTTTT.